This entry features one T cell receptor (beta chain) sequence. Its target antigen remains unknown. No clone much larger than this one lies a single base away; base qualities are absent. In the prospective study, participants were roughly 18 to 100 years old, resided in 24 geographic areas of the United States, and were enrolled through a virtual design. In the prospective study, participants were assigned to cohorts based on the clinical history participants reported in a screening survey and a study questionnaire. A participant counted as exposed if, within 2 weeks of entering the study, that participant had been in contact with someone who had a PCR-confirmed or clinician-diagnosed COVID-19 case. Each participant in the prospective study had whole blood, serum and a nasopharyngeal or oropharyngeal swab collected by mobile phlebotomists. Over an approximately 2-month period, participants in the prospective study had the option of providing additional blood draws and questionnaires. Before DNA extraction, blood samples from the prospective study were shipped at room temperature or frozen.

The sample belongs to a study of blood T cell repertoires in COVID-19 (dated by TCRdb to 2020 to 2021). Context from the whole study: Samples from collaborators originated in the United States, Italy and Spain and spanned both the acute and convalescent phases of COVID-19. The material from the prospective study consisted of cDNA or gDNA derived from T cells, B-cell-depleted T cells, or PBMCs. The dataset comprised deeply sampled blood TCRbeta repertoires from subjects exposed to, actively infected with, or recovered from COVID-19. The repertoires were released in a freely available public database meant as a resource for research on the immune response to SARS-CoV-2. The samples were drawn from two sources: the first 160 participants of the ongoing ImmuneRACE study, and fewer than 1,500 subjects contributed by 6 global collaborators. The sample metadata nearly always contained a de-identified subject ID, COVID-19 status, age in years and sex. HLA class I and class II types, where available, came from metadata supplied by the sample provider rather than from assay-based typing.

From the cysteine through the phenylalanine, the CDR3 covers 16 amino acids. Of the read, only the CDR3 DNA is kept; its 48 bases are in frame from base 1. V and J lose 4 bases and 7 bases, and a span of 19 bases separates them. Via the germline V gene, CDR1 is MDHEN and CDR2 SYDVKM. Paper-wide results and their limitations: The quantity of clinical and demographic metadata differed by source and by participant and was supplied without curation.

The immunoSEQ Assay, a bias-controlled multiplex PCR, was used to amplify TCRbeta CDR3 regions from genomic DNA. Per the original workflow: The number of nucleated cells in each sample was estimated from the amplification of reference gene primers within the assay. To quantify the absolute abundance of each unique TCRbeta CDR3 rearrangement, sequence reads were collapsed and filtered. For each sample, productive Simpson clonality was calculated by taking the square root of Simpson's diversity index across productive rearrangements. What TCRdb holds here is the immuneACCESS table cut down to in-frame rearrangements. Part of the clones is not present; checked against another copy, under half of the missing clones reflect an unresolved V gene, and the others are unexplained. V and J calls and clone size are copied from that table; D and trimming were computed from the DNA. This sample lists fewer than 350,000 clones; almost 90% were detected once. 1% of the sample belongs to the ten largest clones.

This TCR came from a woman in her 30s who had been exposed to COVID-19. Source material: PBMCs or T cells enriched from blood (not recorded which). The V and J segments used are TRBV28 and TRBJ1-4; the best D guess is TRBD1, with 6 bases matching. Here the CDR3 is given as CASSSQGRGAREKLFF. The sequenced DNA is TGTGCCAGCAGTTCCCAGGGTCGGGGGGCTCGTGAAAAACTGTTTTTT.